The 10 T cell receptor beta chains below all came from one sample that was sequenced in a study of cytotoxic CD8 clonotypes in ibrutinib-treated CLL. Clones were sequenced by immunoSEQ multiplex PCR, and TCRdb holds only the in-frame ones, with some missing. The top ten hold approximately 5.9% of the sample, which has 200,000 to 250,000 clones, 65% to 80% seen once. Sequences were derived from PBMCs, sampled after 12 months of ibrutinib treatment. Every receptor here comes from a human donor with chronic lymphocytic leukemia.

This clone was recorded a few times. The chain joins TRBV2 to TRBJ2-5, with 10 bases fitting TRBD1. Trimming removed 2 bases from V and 0 bases from J; junction bases left unmatched: 3. The CDR3 has 16 amino acids. CDR1 and CDR2 (germline): SNHLY, FYNNEI. The CDR3 region has the DNA TGTGCCAGCAGTGAAAGGACAGGGGGGTACCAAGAGACCCAGTACTTC. Translating it yields CASSERTGGYQETQYF. Filled out from reference TRBV2 and TRBJ2-5, the complete variable domain reads EPEVTQTPSHQVTQMGQEVILRCVPISNHLYFYWYRQILGQKVEFLVSFYNNEISEKSEIFDDQFSVERPDGSNFTLKIRSTKLEDSAMYFCASSERTGGYQETQYFGPGTRLLVL.

The chain combines TRBV11-2 with TRBJ2-1; no definite D call. This CDR3 has 12 amino acids. Between the trimmed V and J ends, which lost 1 base and 10 bases, there was a span of 8 bases. The germline V gene has CDR1 SGHAT and CDR2 FQNNGV. The CDR3 coding sequence is TGTGCCAGCAGCTTAGTCCGTCAGGAGCAGTTCTTC. Its translation: CASSLVRQEQFF. The full variable domain, in which reference TRBV11-2 and TRBJ2-1 provide the parts outside the CDR3, is EAGVAQSPRYKIIEKRQSVAFWCNPISGHATLYWYQQILGQGPKLLIQFQNNGVVDDSQLPKDRFSAERLKGVDSTLKIQPAKLEDSAVYLCASSLVRQEQFFGPGTRLTVL.

V gene TRBV5-6 combines with J gene TRBJ2-3; 8 bases fit TRBD1. This CDR3 region has 16 residues. J was trimmed by 0 bases and V by 2 bases; bases with no gene match: 5. CDR1 is SGHDT and CDR2 is YYEEEE in the germline V gene. DNA of the CDR3: TGTGCCAGCAGCTTCCGGACAGGGTACAGCACAGATACGCAGTATTTT. Residues: CASSFRTGYSTDTQYF.

The chain links TRBV7-3 to TRBJ1-6; D is ambiguous. The V gene's germline CDR1 is SGHTA and CDR2 FQGTGA. Trimming shortened V by 1 base and J by 8 bases, and 3 bases separated the two germline ends. The CDR3 consists of 12 residues. The CDR3 is CASSLSYSPLHF. The CDR3 coding sequence is TGTGCCAGCAGCTTAAGTTATTCACCCCTCCACTTT.

This chain links TRBV19 with TRBJ1-2, with 7 bases lining up with TRBD1. The CDR3 extends over 15 amino acids. J was trimmed by 0 bases and V by 10 bases; bases with no gene match: 11. Per the germline V gene, CDR1 is LNHDA and CDR2 is SQIVND (reference sequence). For the CDR3, the DNA is TGTGCCACTATGGCCCAAACAGGGGCTAACTATGGCTACACCTTC. Encoded protein: CATMAQTGANYGYTF.

This clone was recorded a few times. V is TRBV28 and J is TRBJ1-5; 11 nucleotides align to TRBD1. The germline V gene encodes CDR1 MDHEN and CDR2 SYDVKM. This CDR3 is 18 amino acids long. The V gene end was trimmed by 6 bases and the J gene end by 1 base; junction bases not matched to a gene: 11. The CDR3 here is CASRLTGTGGVSNQPQHF. The CDR3 DNA sequence: TGTGCCAGCAGGTTGACCGGGACAGGGGGAGTCAGCAATCAGCCCCAGCATTTT.

In this sample, this clone turned up once. The chain carries TRBV4-2 and TRBJ1-2; D is uncertain. CDR1 is LGHNA, CDR2 YNFKEQ, per germline. V was clipped by 6 bases and J by 8 bases, with 19 bases between them. This CDR3 comprises 14 residues. Written as DNA, the CDR3 is TGTGCCAGCAGACTGGATGGGTCATCGGGAGGCTACACCTTC. Residues: CASRLDGSSGGYTF.

The V gene is TRBV5-1, the J gene TRBJ2-7; 8 nucleotides match TRBD1. J was trimmed by 3 bases and V by 3 bases; bases with no gene match: 8. Germline V gene sequence: CDR1 SGHRS, CDR2 YFSETQ. The CDR3 has 15 residues. CDR3: CASSWYSGTGYEQYF. Here the CDR3 DNA reads TGCGCCAGCAGCTGGTATTCCGGGACAGGCTACGAGCAGTACTTC.

This clone has only a few counts. The chain has TRBV18 and TRBJ1-5; D remains ambiguous. Trimming took 4 bases from V and 5 from J, leaving 12 bases between them. The CDR3 loop spans 14 amino acids. Per the germline V gene, CDR1 is KGHSH and CDR2 is LQKENI. CDR3 sequence: CASSQGKSDQPQHF. CDR3 in DNA: TGTGCCAGCTCACAGGGTAAGAGCGATCAGCCCCAGCATTTT.

The sample holds one count of this clone. The chain has TRBV5-4 and TRBJ1-1; no clear D. Germline assignment: CDR1 SGHNT and CDR2 YYREEE (reference sequence). The CDR3 sequence is 13 residues long. The V end lost 7 bases, the J end lost 5 bases, and 15 bases lay between the germline ends. CDR3 DNA: TGTGCCAGCGTCCGGGAGCGGGGAACTGAAGCTTTCTTT. This codes for CASVRERGTEAFF.